Each of the 25 T cell receptor beta chains below was sequenced from the same sample in a study of cytomegalovirus exposure and HLA in healthy donors. Researchers ran the PCR with 60 Vbeta and 13 Jbeta primers. Only in-frame clones appear in the TCRdb table, and some are missing; sequencing was by immunoSEQ multiplex PCR. The sample contains a few hundred thousand clones, roughly 80% of which appear only once. Sample: PBMCs. The receptor source for this set is a girl between 10 and 17 years old in good health and CMV-seronegative.

This clone was recorded a few times. The chain employs TRBV10-3 and TRBJ2-7; the D gene is possibly TRBD2 (5 bases). Trimming stripped 3 bases from V and 3 bases from J, with 9 bases between. Germline-derived CDR1 and CDR2 are ENHRY and SYGVKD. The CDR3 is made up of 13 amino acids. CDR3 sequence: CAISEPGIYEQYF. In DNA, the CDR3 is TGTGCCATCAGTGAACCCGGGATCTACGAGCAGTACTTC.

This chain links TRBV14 with TRBJ2-3, with 9 bases that match TRBD2. The CDR3 runs 15 residues. Per the germline V gene, CDR1 is SGHDN and CDR2 is FVKESK. The V segment lost 6 bases and the J segment 4 bases; nucleotides outside the gene matches: 8. The CDR3 region is CASSPGTSSSDTQYF. For the CDR3, the DNA is TGTGCCAGCAGTCCCGGGACTAGCAGCTCAGATACGCAGTATTTT.

The V gene is TRBV7-3, the J gene TRBJ2-3; 7 bases fit TRBD2. This CDR3 is built from 18 residues. Losses at the gene ends were 0 bases for V and 1 base for J; bases not matched to a gene: 10. Looked up from germline, CDR1 is SGHTA and CDR2 is FQGTGA. CDR3 in DNA: TGTGCCAGCAGCTTAACTTATGGGACTACCGGGGGCACAGATACGCAGTATTTT. Translating it yields CASSLTYGTTGGTDTQYF.

This clone was found a few times. The chain joins TRBV6-6 to TRBJ2-5; D remains ambiguous. The J call may be faulty, since TRBJ2-7 better matches the DNA end. This CDR3 is 16 amino acids long. CDR1 and CDR2 (germline): MNHNY, SVGAGI (reference sequence). The CDR3 reads CASSYSNSAIKYEQYF. The CDR3 coding sequence is TGTGCCAGCAGTTACTCGAATTCCGCAATTAAATACGAGCAGTACTTC.

This chain uses TRBV7-2 with TRBJ2-7; D might be TRBD2 (5 bases). Trimming cost V 6 bases and J 3 bases, with 18 bases left between them. The CDR3 contains 15 residues. The germline gives CDR1 SGHTA, CDR2 FQGNSA. CDR3 residues: CASSHDGVQIYEQYF. CDR3 bases: TGTGCCAGCAGTCACGACGGGGTTCAGATCTACGAGCAGTACTTC.

This rearrangement joins TRBV28 to TRBJ1-1; D perhaps matches TRBD1 (5 bases). V was shortened by 3 bases and J by 1 base, with 12 bases between the two germline ends. The germline V gene encodes CDR1 MDHEN and CDR2 SYDVKM. The CDR3 covers 15 residues. CDR3 loop: CASSFRPGRNTEAFF. The CDR3 nucleotides read TGTGCCAGCAGTTTCCGGCCAGGGCGGAACACTGAAGCTTTCTTT.

The chain uses TRBV7-2 and TRBJ2-7; TRBD1 matches 7 bases. Germline values: CDR1 SGHTA, CDR2 FQGNSA. There are 16 residues in the CDR3. With 0 bases clipped from V and 2 bases from J, the junction kept 7 bases outside the gene matches. As DNA, the CDR3 is TGTGCCAGCAGCTTAGCGCTAGACAGGGCTCCCTACGAGCAGTACTTC. Protein: CASSLALDRAPYEQYF.

The chain is built from TRBV6-5 and TRBJ1-2; 7 positions agree with TRBD1. CDR1 is MNHEY and CDR2 is SVGAGI in the germline V gene. V shed 3 bases, J shed 11 bases, and the junction held 6 bases outside the gene matches. The CDR3 spans 12 residues. DNA of the CDR3: TGTGCCAGCAGTTATCCCGACAGGGCTTACACCTTC. This gives the protein CASSYPDRAYTF.

This clone occurred once. V usage is TRBV6-6 and J usage is TRBJ1-1; D call uncertain. The V and J ends lost 6 bases and 5 bases respectively, with 19 bases between them. Germline loops: CDR1 MNHNY, CDR2 SVGAGI (reference sequence). CDR3 length: 15 residues. CDR3 DNA sequence: TGTGCCAGCAGCCCCACGTGGGGTTCGGGGACTGAAGCTTTCTTT. It encodes CASSPTWGSGTEAFF.

The V and J genes are TRBV4-2 and TRBJ2-7, with 13 positions matching TRBD2. Germline loops: CDR1 LGHNA, CDR2 YNFKEQ. Trimming removed 1 base from V and 9 bases from J; junction bases left unmatched: 0. The CDR3 sequence is 13 residues long. CDR3 sequence reads: CASSQGTSGGQYF. CDR3 nucleotide sequence: TGTGCCAGCAGCCAAGGGACTAGCGGGGGGCAGTACTTC.

The chain recombines TRBV5-4 with TRBJ2-5; 9 bases align to TRBD2. This CDR3 region has 18 residues. V dropped 0 bases and J dropped 6; count of bases not matched to a gene: 15. Germline CDR1 and CDR2: SGHNT and YYREEE (reference sequence). DNA for the CDR3: TGTGCCAGCAGCTTGGATGGAGGAAGCGGGGGGCCAGTCAAGACCCAGTACTTC. Translation: CASSLDGGSGGPVKTQYF. Complete variable domain (other parts from reference TRBV5-4 and TRBJ2-5): ETGVTQSPTHLIKTRGQQVTLRCSSQSGHNTVSWYQQALGQGPQFIFQYYREEENGRGNFPPRFSGLQFPNYSSELNVNALELDDSALYLCASSLDGGSGGPVKTQYFGPGTRLLVL.

Remarks on this clone: The same CDR3 is also encoded by other DNA sequences in this sample. The gene calls are TRBV30 and TRBJ2-3, with D unclear. Per the germline V gene, CDR1 is GTSNPN and CDR2 is SVGIG (reference sequence). Trimming stripped 3 bases from V and 2 bases from J, with 3 bases between. CDR3 length: 11 amino acids. CDR3 coding DNA: TGTGCCTGGAGCTACACAGATACGCAGTATTTT. Residues: CAWSYTDTQYF.

The chain is built from TRBV7-2 and TRBJ1-2; no reliable D call. The CDR3 length is 13 residues. V was trimmed by 1 base and J by 7 bases, leaving 10 bases between them. Germline CDR1 reads SGHTA; CDR2 reads FQGNSA. CDR3 bases: TGTGCCAGCAGCTTAGATTTTATTAGTGGCTACACCTTC. Protein product: CASSLDFISGYTF.

This chain joins TRBV5-1 and TRBJ2-7; TRBD1 matches 7 bases. V shed 1 base and J 6 bases; nucleotides not matched to a gene: 4. CDR3 size: 13 residues. Germline loops: CDR1 SGHRS, CDR2 YFSETQ. The CDR3 nucleotides read TGCGCCAGCAGCTTGACAGGGGCGCGCGAGCAGTACTTC. Residues: CASSLTGAREQYF.

A remark on this clone: The sample has other DNA sequences that encode this CDR3 too. The chain uses TRBV6-1 and TRBJ1-1; D perhaps matches TRBD1 (5 bases). The CDR3 consists of 17 residues. Trimming took 2 bases from V and 4 from J, leaving 20 bases between them. The germline CDR1 and CDR2 sequences are MNHNS and SASEGT. CDR3: CASSERWARGGGTEAFF. DNA for the CDR3: TGTGCCAGCAGTGAAAGATGGGCTAGGGGTGGTGGCACTGAAGCTTTCTTT.

The chain combines TRBV28 with TRBJ1-2, with TRBD1 as a possible D gene (5 bases). V was shortened by 6 bases and J by 5 bases, with 16 bases between the two germline ends. CDR3 length: 14 amino acids. CDR1 is MDHEN and CDR2 is SYDVKM in the germline V gene. The CDR3 protein is CASRSRGTPYGYTF. CDR3 bases: TGTGCCAGCAGATCACGGGGGACCCCTTATGGCTACACCTTC.

This chain joins TRBV6-6 and TRBJ1-2; D perhaps matches TRBD1 (6 bases). In germline, CDR1 is MNHNY, CDR2 SVGAGI (reference sequence). V lost 7 bases to trimming and J lost 3 bases, with 12 bases between them. This CDR3 has 13 residues. CDR3 sequence: CASIRGSHYGYTF. In DNA, the CDR3 is TGTGCCAGCATTAGGGGGTCTCACTATGGCTACACCTTC.

The CDR3 DNA follows: TGTGCCAGCAGCTTAGGGACAGGGGACGAGCAGTACTTC. It yields the protein CASSLGTGDEQYF. V is TRBV7-9 and J is TRBJ2-7; 9 nucleotides agree with TRBD1. The CDR3 is made up of 13 amino acids. CDR1 and CDR2 from the germline V gene are SEHNR and FQNEAQ (reference sequence). V was clipped by 1 base and J by 5 bases; unmatched bases: 0.

This rearrangement joins TRBV6-5 to TRBJ2-1; D uncertain. The CDR3 has 14 amino acids. Trimming stripped 4 bases from V and 9 bases from J, with 16 bases between. Germline lookup yields CDR1 MNHEY and CDR2 SVGAGI. The CDR3 protein is CASSSIRPDREQFF. The CDR3 nucleotides are TGTGCCAGCAGTTCTATCAGGCCCGACCGTGAGCAGTTCTTC.

V gene TRBV18 combines with J gene TRBJ2-3; 7 nucleotides agree with TRBD2. J lost 1 base, V lost 3 bases, and 4 bases had no gene match. The CDR3 spans 15 residues. CDR1 is KGHSH and CDR2 is LQKENI in the germline V gene. Written as DNA, the CDR3 is TGTGCCAGCTCACCGGAGAGCGGGGGCACAGATACGCAGTATTTT. Residues: CASSPESGGTDTQYF. Drawing the rest from reference TRBV18 and TRBJ2-3, the complete variable domain is NAGVMQNPRHLVRRRGQEARLRCSPMKGHSHVYWYRQLPEEGLKFMVYLQKENIIDESGMPKERFSAEFPKEGPSILRIQQVVRGDSAAYFCASSPESGGTDTQYFGPGTRLTVL.

This sequence joins TRBV2 and TRBJ2-3; 9 nucleotides align to TRBD2. Germline V CDR1 and CDR2: SNHLY, FYNNEI. V gave up 1 base and J gave up 5 bases; unmatched junction bases: 7. The CDR3 runs to 16 residues. The CDR3 nucleotides are TGTGCCAGCAGTGAAGGTTTAGCGGGAGCCCGAGATACGCAGTATTTT. This gives the protein CASSEGLAGARDTQYF.

The chain has TRBV5-1 and TRBJ2-4, with 7 positions matching TRBD2. Trimming at V came to 0 bases and at J to 8 bases, leaving 17 bases not matched to a gene. CDR3 length equals 18 residues. Germline V gene data show CDR1 as SGHRS and CDR2 as YFSETQ. CDR3 amino acids: CASSLEASGLGDLYIQYF. DNA of the CDR3: TGCGCCAGCAGCTTGGAGGCTAGCGGTTTGGGCGATTTGTACATTCAGTACTTC. The full variable domain, in which reference TRBV5-1 and TRBJ2-4 provide the parts outside the CDR3, is KAGVTQTPRYLIKTRGQQVTLSCSPISGHRSVSWYQQTPGQGLQFLFEYFSETQRNKGNFPGRFSGRQFSNSRSEMNVSTLELGDSALYLCASSLEASGLGDLYIQYFGAGTRLSVL.

The chain has TRBV5-6 and TRBJ1-1; D uncertain. Germline V gives CDR1 SGHDT, CDR2 YYEEEE. The V gene lost 0 bases and the J gene lost 5 bases, with 14 bases spanning the gap. The CDR3 sequence is 15 residues long. The CDR3 DNA reads TGTGCCAGCAGCTTGGAGGGATGGAGGGTGACTGAAGCTTTCTTT. It translates to CASSLEGWRVTEAFF.

The chain has TRBV19 and TRBJ2-7; 7 bases match TRBD1. Trimming at V came to 5 bases and at J to 4 bases, leaving 8 bases not matched to a gene. The CDR3 covers 14 residues. Looked up from germline, CDR1 is LNHDA and CDR2 is SQIVND (reference sequence). Here the CDR3 DNA reads TGTGCCAGTAGTTTCCGGACAGGCTTATACGAGCAGTACTTC. Its translation is CASSFRTGLYEQYF.

This clone was picked up a small number of times. This chain links TRBV15 with TRBJ2-5, with TRBD2 identical over 7 bases. The CDR3 is 14 amino acids. Germline V gene data show CDR1 as LNHNV and CDR2 as YYDKDF (reference sequence). V lost 0 bases, J lost 3 bases, and 1 base stayed unmatched. Written as DNA, the CDR3 is TGTGCCACCAGCAGAGATGGGGGGGAAGAGACCCAGTACTTC. Translation: CATSRDGGEETQYF.